This T cell receptor (beta chain) was captured by sequencing in a study of chemoradiotherapy in HPV16-positive cancers. Over chemoradiotherapy, repertoires were sampled more than once. The method was immunoSEQ multiplex PCR; TCRdb's version includes in-frame clones alone and lacks a portion of them. The table has under 85,000 clones, 88% seen once. Germline values: CDR1 LNHDA, CDR2 SQIVND (reference sequence). V shed 5 bases and J 1 base; nucleotides not matched to a gene: 5. The CDR3 runs to 14 residues. The TCR originated in a human donor with HPV-associated anogenital cancer. This material consisted of blood, taken from a patient who underwent chemoradiotherapy. The chain carries TRBV19 and TRBJ2-7; 7 nucleotides align to TRBD1. CDR3 nucleotides: TGTGCCAGTAGTCAAAACAGGGGATCCTACGAGCAGTACTTC. Its translation is CASSQNRGSYEQYF.